The 20 T cell receptor beta chains presented below share a single source sample, sequenced in a study of OX40 agonist ivuxolimab in advanced cancers. The protocol was immunoSEQ multiplex PCR, while the TCRdb copy is restricted to in-frame clones and leaves out a portion. The data hold tens of thousands of clones, with 85% observed a single time. This material consisted of CD4+ or CD8+ T cells sorted from blood, taken in a trial of the OX40 agonist ivuxolimab. The receptors were sampled from an adult with an advanced solid tumor such as melanoma, head and neck, liver or kidney cancer.

The chain links TRBV6-1 to TRBJ2-7; 14 nucleotides match TRBD2. This CDR3 is built from 15 residues. The trim removed 6 bases at V and 6 bases at J, leaving 7 bases unmatched. Germline V gene sequence: CDR1 MNHNS, CDR2 SASEGT. CDR3 loop: CASSLGLAGGPEQYF. Here the CDR3 DNA reads TGTGCCAGCAGCCTCGGACTAGCGGGAGGCCCCGAGCAGTACTTC.

V is TRBV10-2 and J is TRBJ2-7, with TRBD2 matching over 9 bases. The length of the CDR3 is 13 residues. The trim removed 8 bases at V and 6 bases at J, leaving 8 bases unmatched. The germline gives CDR1 WSHSY, CDR2 SAAADI. The CDR3 bases are TGCGCCAGCCGGGGACTAGCCGGAGGCGAGCAGTACTTC. Its protein is CASRGLAGGEQYF.

The genes are TRBV7-3 and TRBJ2-1, with 8 bases lining up with TRBD2. Germline V gene lookup returns CDR1 SGHTA and CDR2 FQGTGA. V dropped 4 bases and J dropped 0; count of bases not matched to a gene: 14. The CDR3 length is 19 residues. The CDR3 sequence: CASSSHPLTSVSSYNEQFF. The CDR3 nucleotides read TGTGCCAGCAGCTCACATCCCCTGACTAGCGTCAGCTCCTACAATGAGCAGTTCTTC.

This clone was found once. The rearrangement uses TRBV18 and TRBJ2-5; D is possibly TRBD1 (7 bases). Per germline, CDR1 KGHSH and CDR2 LQKENI. CDR3 size: 21 residues. The V and J ends lost 1 base and 1 base respectively, with 28 bases between them. CDR3 bases: TGTGCCAGCTCACCACACAGGGCGGGACAGTCACCATCGCTCCCCCAAGAGACCCAGTACTTC. It yields the protein CASSPHRAGQSPSLPQETQYF. Filled out from reference TRBV18 and TRBJ2-5, the complete variable domain reads NAGVMQNPRHLVRRRGQEARLRCSPMKGHSHVYWYRQLPEEGLKFMVYLQKENIIDESGMPKERFSAEFPKEGPSILRIQQVVRGDSAAYFCASSPHRAGQSPSLPQETQYFGPGTRLLVL.

Only a few counts were recorded for this clone. The chain joins TRBV6-5 to TRBJ2-4, with D maybe TRBD2 (5 bases). This CDR3 comprises 13 residues. Per germline, CDR1 MNHEY and CDR2 SVGAGI. V was pared by 5 bases and J by 9 bases, with 14 bases between. CDR3 DNA sequence: TGTGCCAGCAGTGGCGTGTGGAGCGGCATTCAGTACTTC. Translating it yields CASSGVWSGIQYF.

The gene calls are TRBV7-9 and TRBJ1-2, with D tentatively TRBD1 (6 bases). V lost 5 bases and J 7 bases, leaving 17 bases between the germline ends. The CDR3 is 14 residues long. Germline CDR1 is SEHNR and CDR2 is FQNEAQ (reference sequence). CDR3: CASSELGGHGGYTF. DNA of the CDR3: TGTGCCAGCAGCGAACTTGGGGGGCACGGTGGCTACACCTTC.

V gene TRBV4-1 combines with J gene TRBJ2-3, with D perhaps TRBD1 (6 bases). The germline CDR1 and CDR2 sequences are MGHRA and YSYEKL. V was cut by 0 bases and J by 2 bases, with 18 bases left in between. This CDR3 spans 18 amino acids. CDR3 nucleotides: TGCGCCAGCAGCCAAGACCTACAGGGTGCCCAACTCACAGATACGCAGTATTTT. This codes for CASSQDLQGAQLTDTQYF.

The chain is built from TRBV27 and TRBJ1-3; D unresolved. V was pared by 3 bases and J by 0 bases, with 15 bases between. The CDR3 spans 17 residues. Germline loops: CDR1 MNHEY, CDR2 SMNVEV (reference sequence). The CDR3 is CASSLVSTTASGNTIYF. DNA for the CDR3: TGTGCCAGCAGTTTGGTTAGCACTACAGCCTCTGGAAACACCATATATTTT.

The DNA for the CDR3 is TGTGCCAGTAGTATAGAGACTAGCGGGACCGGGGAGCTGTTTTTT. It codes for CASSIETSGTGELFF. The rearrangement uses TRBV19 and TRBJ2-2; TRBD2 matches 10 bases. The CDR3 is 15 amino acids. J lost 5 bases, V lost 0 bases, and 0 bases had no gene match. CDR1 and CDR2 from the germline V gene are LNHDA and SQIVND (reference sequence).

The chain uses TRBV6-5 and TRBJ2-5; 12 bases agree with TRBD2. This CDR3 region has 16 residues. Germline trimming cut 1 base from V and 6 bases from J; bases unmatched to any gene: 6. Germline CDR1 is MNHEY and CDR2 is SVGAGI. The CDR3 loop is CASSYLRTSGEKTQYF. Here the CDR3 DNA reads TGTGCCAGCAGTTACTTAAGGACTAGCGGGGAAAAGACCCAGTACTTC.

V is TRBV4-3 and J is TRBJ1-2, with 7 bases fitting TRBD1. The CDR3 is 16 residues long. V shed 3 bases and J 0 bases; nucleotides not matched to a gene: 7. The germline gives CDR1 LGHNA, CDR2 YSLEER. The CDR3 loop is CASSQVGTVANYGYTF. The DNA of the CDR3 is TGCGCCAGCAGCCAGGTCGGGACAGTGGCTAACTATGGCTACACCTTC.

The J gene is TRBJ2-5, the V gene TRBV28, with D possibly TRBD1 on 6 matching bases. The CDR3 has 14 amino acids. CDR1 is MDHEN and CDR2 is SYDVKM in the germline V gene. V was cut by 7 bases and J by 10 bases, with 22 bases left in between. The CDR3 DNA reads as TGTGCCAGCACCGCTAGGGACACACGTTCCATCCAGTACTTC. Protein sequence: CASTARDTRSIQYF.

The chain recombines TRBV11-2 with TRBJ1-4; TRBD1 agrees at 7 bases. The CDR3 sequence is 14 residues long. The V gene end was trimmed by 4 bases and the J gene end by 8 bases; junction bases not matched to a gene: 7. Germline CDR1 and CDR2: SGHAT and FQNNGV. The CDR3: CASSSLTGIEKLFF. The CDR3 bases are TGTGCCAGCAGCTCCTTGACAGGGATAGAAAAACTGTTTTTT.

The V and J genes are TRBV27 and TRBJ1-6; D is undetermined. CDR3 length: 13 residues. Germline CDR1 MNHEY, CDR2 SMNVEV (reference sequence). Trimming removed 5 bases at V and 9 bases at J, with 11 bases between. The CDR3 spells CASSASPRSPLHF. CDR3 nucleotide sequence: TGTGCCAGCAGTGCCTCCCCCCGTTCACCCCTCCACTTT.

The rearrangement links TRBV7-2 to TRBJ2-7, with TRBD1 matching 7 bases. CDR3 length: 14 residues. After removal of 1 base from V and 3 bases from J, the junction contained 3 bases not matched to a gene. The germline V gene has CDR1 SGHTA and CDR2 FQGNSA. CDR3 nucleotide sequence: TGTGCCAGCAGCTTAGATAGGACAGGCTACGAGCAGTACTTC. This translates into CASSLDRTGYEQYF.

The chain combines TRBV7-2 with TRBJ2-7; D not resolved. Trimming stripped 0 bases from V and 4 bases from J, with 7 bases between. The CDR3 runs 13 residues. Germline lookup yields CDR1 SGHTA and CDR2 FQGNSA. CDR3 amino acids: CASSLAPRYEQYF. CDR3 DNA sequence: TGTGCCAGCAGCTTAGCACCGAGATACGAGCAGTACTTC.

The rearrangement links TRBV28 to TRBJ2-7, with no clear D. This CDR3 has 13 residues. Trimming cost V 9 bases and J 7 bases, with 19 bases left between them. Germline lookup yields CDR1 MDHEN and CDR2 SYDVKM. The DNA for the CDR3 is TGTGCCAGTTCTAAGGTTGGGCATTGGGAGCAGTACTTC. Translation: CASSKVGHWEQYF.

This chain uses TRBV5-6 with TRBJ2-5, with 12 bases aligning to TRBD2. The CDR3 is made up of 16 amino acids. Looked up from germline, CDR1 is SGHDT and CDR2 is YYEEEE. V dropped 2 bases and J dropped 7; count of bases not matched to a gene: 9. The CDR3 DNA follows: TGTGCCAGCAGCTTATTCTGGACTAGCGGGACGGGGACCCAGTACTTC. It specifies CASSLFWTSGTGTQYF.

The V gene is TRBV28, the J gene TRBJ2-7, with D unclear. This CDR3 is 11 amino acids long. Deletions cut 5 bases from V and 7 bases from J, with 9 bases between. From germline, CDR1 is MDHEN and CDR2 SYDVKM. The CDR3, as DNA: TGTGCCAGCAGTACAGAAGATGAGCAGTACTTC. Its protein is CASSTEDEQYF.

The chain is built from TRBV2 and TRBJ2-7; TRBD2 matches 10 bases. Germline CDR1 and CDR2: SNHLY and FYNNEI. This CDR3 has 14 amino acids. J lost 3 bases, V lost 3 bases, and 2 bases had no gene match. The CDR3 protein is CASSELAGGYEQYF. In DNA form, the CDR3 reads TGTGCCAGCAGTGAGTTAGCGGGAGGCTACGAGCAGTACTTC.